Listed below are T cell receptor beta chains from one sample, sequenced in a study of shared clonotypes between healthy human individuals. Assay: immunoSEQ multiplex PCR; the TCRdb copy retains only in-frame clones and omits some. The data show about 1.4 million clones, roughly 96% seen once. The source material was naive CD4+ T cells sorted from blood. All receptors derive from a man aged 25-40 years in good health. CDR3s include the opening cysteine and the closing phenylalanine or tryptophan. D genes are given only for firm matches. Clone size is stated in some rows and not others, as once, few, many or a class when expanded.

clone size	V gene	J gene	D gene	CDR3 DNA	CDR3 protein
-	TRBV19	TRBJ1-1	TRBD1	TGTGCCAGTAGAGGAGGACAGGGCCGCACTGAAGCTTTCTTT	CASRGGQGRTEAFF
-	TRBV13	TRBJ2-6	TRBD2	TGTGCCAGCAGCAAAGCGGGAGCCAGGTCTGGGGCCAACGTCCTGACTTTC	CASSKAGARSGANVLTF
-	TRBV10-3	TRBJ2-1	-	TGTGCCATCAGGACCGTCGCCAATGAGCAGTTCTTC	CAIRTVANEQFF
-	TRBV7-9	TRBJ1-2	-	TGTGCCAGCAGCCCCCCGGAGGGCTATGGCTACACCTTC	CASSPPEGYGYTF
-	TRBV7-2	TRBJ2-2	-	TGTGCCAGCAGCTTGAGCCGGCGGAGCCAAACCACCGGGGAGCTGTTTTTT	CASSLSRRSQTTGELFF
-	TRBV7-9	TRBJ2-5	TRBD1	TGTGCCAGCAGCCCGGGACAGTACCAAGAGACCCAGTACTTC	CASSPGQYQETQYF
once	TRBV18	TRBJ1-1	-	TGTGCCAGCTCACCACCCCGTGGACAGAACACTGAAGCTTTCTTT	CASSPPRGQNTEAFF
-	TRBV28	TRBJ1-3	TRBD1	TGTGCCAGCAGTTCAACCAGGGGGAACACCATATATTTT	CASSSTRGNTIYF
-	TRBV5-4	TRBJ2-5	-	TGTGCCAGCAGCCAAAAAGAAGCCAGGGAGACCCAGTACTTC	CASSQKEARETQYF
-	TRBV28	TRBJ1-1	-	TGTGCCAGCAGACGTCGTTGGACGGAGAACACTGAAGCTTTCTTT	CASRRRWTENTEAFF
-	TRBV29-1	TRBJ2-1	-	TGCAGCGTGATGGGCGACAATACTTACAATGAGCAGTTCTTC	CSVMGDNTYNEQFF